This T cell receptor beta chain was captured in a study of OX40 agonist ivuxolimab in advanced cancers. As for the study more broadly: Ivuxolimab was an agonistic, fully human IgG2 monoclonal antibody directed against OX40 (CD134), a costimulatory receptor. Peripheral TCRbeta sequencing aimed to test whether ivuxolimab altered TCR sequence diversity and caused clonal T-cell expansion. Three dose-escalation patients achieved partial responses, one with hepatocellular carcinoma and two with cutaneous melanoma. Among the 50 to 55 dose-escalation patients, around 20 had hepatocellular carcinoma, approximately 15 melanoma, 9 renal cell carcinoma and 9 head and neck cancer. Prior anti-PD-1, anti-PD-L1 or anti-CTLA-4 therapy was permitted, and approximately 39% of dose-escalation patients had received checkpoint inhibitors. The dose-escalation cohort was about 83% male with a mean age of approximately 60 years, ranging from about 20 to 85. Intravenous ivuxolimab was administered to patients every 2 weeks at six dose levels: 0.01, 0.1, 0.3, 1.5, 3 and 10 mg/kg. The paper reports the monotherapy dose-escalation portion (N of about 50 patients) of the phase I ivuxolimab trial.

Results the study describes overall, beyond this receptor: At doses of 0.1 to 3.0 mg/kg, clonal expansion of both CD4+ and CD8+ blood T cells was observed from baseline to week 6. In the 0.1-3.0 mg/kg groups, partial responders had among the lowest normalized peripheral clonal expansion, particularly in CD8+ T cells. The antigen specificity of the clonally expanded peripheral T cells was not determined. Low levels of normalized T-cell clonal expansion were also seen in some patients who did not respond. After ivuxolimab, expanded clones were on average more numerous among CD8+ T cells than among CD4+ T cells.

The trial excluded patients who had a history of autoimmune disease or were on systemic immunosuppression. Peripheral blood for TCR sequencing was collected from all dose cohorts at baseline, on cycle 4 day 1, and on cycle 7 day 1. The samples were drawn from a first-in-human, open-label, multicenter phase I dose-escalation trial of ivuxolimab. The trial enrolled adults with locally advanced or metastatic head and neck squamous cell, hepatocellular, melanoma or renal cell carcinoma. Before TCR sequencing, CD4+ and CD8+ T cells were separately sorted from peripheral blood. V loses 0 bases, J loses 2 bases, and the germline ends lie 11 bases apart. The germline V gene provides CDR1 MGHRA and CDR2 YSYEKL. Its CDR3 holds 15 amino acids, cysteine through phenylalanine. The kept DNA is CDR3 alone, 45 bases in frame from the first base. For sequencing of the TCRbeta CDR3 region, genomic DNA was extracted from the sorted cells. The immunoSEQ Assay was used to sequence the TCRbeta CDR3 regions. The source is immuneACCESS, and TCRdb retained only in-frame sequences with V and J called. Part of the clones is not carried over; for the studies checked, unresolved V genes explain less than half of this, and the remainder is unexplained. The sample data list almost 3,000 clones, and over 70% of these were observed just once. The ten biggest clones cover around 21% of the sample.

This clone turned up a few times. Its antigen remains undetermined. Nothing much larger sits one base from this clone, and base qualities are not available. The sequence came from an adult with an advanced solid tumor such as melanoma, head and neck, liver or kidney cancer. The chain couples TRBV4-1 to TRBJ2-7; the D element might be TRBD1 or TRBD2, as each aligns at 5 bases. The material was CD4+ or CD8+ T cells sorted from blood, obtained in a trial of the OX40 agonist ivuxolimab. The CDR3 in this case is CASSQEGRVTYEQYF. The sequenced DNA: TGCGCCAGCAGCCAAGAGGGGCGGGTCACCTACGAGCAGTACTTC.